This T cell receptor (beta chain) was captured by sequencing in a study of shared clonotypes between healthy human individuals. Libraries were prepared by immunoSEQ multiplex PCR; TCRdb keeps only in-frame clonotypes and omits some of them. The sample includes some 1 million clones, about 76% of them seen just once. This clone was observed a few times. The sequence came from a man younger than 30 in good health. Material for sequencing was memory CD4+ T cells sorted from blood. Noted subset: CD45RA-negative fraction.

The CDR3 DNA reads as TGTGCCAGCAGCTCCACTAGCGGGAGTGGTAGAAAGCAGTACTTC. It translates to CASSSTSGSGRKQYF. The genes are TRBV5-8 and TRBJ2-5, with 11 bases matching TRBD2. This CDR3 region has 15 residues. CDR1 is SGHTS, CDR2 YDEGEE, per germline. The V gene end was trimmed by 3 bases and the J gene end by 11 bases; junction bases not matched to a gene: 12.